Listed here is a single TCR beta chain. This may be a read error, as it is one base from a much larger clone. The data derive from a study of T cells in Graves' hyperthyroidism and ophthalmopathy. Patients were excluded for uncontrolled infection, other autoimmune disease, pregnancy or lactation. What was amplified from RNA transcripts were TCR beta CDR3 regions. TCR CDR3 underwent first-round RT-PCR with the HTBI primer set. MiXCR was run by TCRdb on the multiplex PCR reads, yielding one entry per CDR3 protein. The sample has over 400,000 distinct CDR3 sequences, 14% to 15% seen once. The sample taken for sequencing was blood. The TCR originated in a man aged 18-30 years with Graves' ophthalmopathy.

As DNA, the CDR3 is TGTGCCAGCAGTTACGGGCAGGATCGCTCCTACGAGCAGCACTTC. Its translation: CASSYGQDRSYEQHF. The rearrangement joins TRBV6-2 or TRBV6-3 to TRBJ2-7; D not resolved. The germline V gene encodes CDR1 MNHEY and CDR2 SVGEGT. The CDR3 covers 15 residues.